The clone carrying this TCR beta chain was counted between two and nine times. Looked up from germline, CDR1 is SQVTM and CDR2 is ANQGSEA. The CDR3 is 14 residues long. Trimming removed 6 bases at V and 0 bases at J, with 13 bases between. These data belong to a study of early T cells in non-severe SARS-CoV-2 infection. Unique molecular identifiers (one per individual cDNA molecule) were attached. TCRdb independently ran MiXCR on the 5' RACE reads; one entry per CDR3 protein. The sample consists of tens of thousands of distinct CDR3 sequences, 12% of them appearing once. Input material: whole blood. The chain is built from TRBV29-1 and TRBJ2-3; unclear D gene. This receptor was obtained from an adult who was a healthcare worker with PCR-confirmed SARS-CoV-2 infection or an uninfected control (not recorded which). The CDR3 protein is CSVGRTSSTDTQYF. DNA for the CDR3: TGCAGCGTCGGCAGAACCTCTAGCACAGATACGCAGTATTTT.